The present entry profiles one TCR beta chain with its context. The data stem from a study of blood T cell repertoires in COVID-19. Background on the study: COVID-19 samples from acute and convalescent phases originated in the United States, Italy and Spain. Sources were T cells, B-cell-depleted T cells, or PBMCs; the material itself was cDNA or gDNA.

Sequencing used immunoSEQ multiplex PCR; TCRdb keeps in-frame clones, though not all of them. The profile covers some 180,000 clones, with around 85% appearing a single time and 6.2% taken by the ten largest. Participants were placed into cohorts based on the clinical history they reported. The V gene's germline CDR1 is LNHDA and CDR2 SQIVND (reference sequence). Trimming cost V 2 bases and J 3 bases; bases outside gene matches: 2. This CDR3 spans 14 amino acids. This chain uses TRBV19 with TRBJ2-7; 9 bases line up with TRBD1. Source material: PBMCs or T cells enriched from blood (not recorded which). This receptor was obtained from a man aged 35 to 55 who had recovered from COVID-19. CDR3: CASSIRGQGYEQYF. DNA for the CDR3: TGTGCCAGTAGTATACGGGGACAGGGCTACGAGCAGTACTTC.